Following are 21 T cell receptor beta chains from one sample sequenced in a study of cytomegalovirus exposure and HLA in healthy donors. 13 Jbeta primers and 60 Vbeta primers were used for the PCR. TCRdb keeps only in-frame clones here, not all; method: immunoSEQ multiplex PCR. This table holds tens of thousands of clones, around 49% found once. The sequenced sample was PBMCs. Receptors originate from a woman in her thirties or forties in good health and CMV-seropositive.

For the CDR3, the DNA is TGTGCCAGCAGCTCTACCCGGGAACGGACGAATGAAAAACTGTTTTTT. It encodes CASSSTRERTNEKLFF. The chain uses TRBV7-9 and TRBJ1-4; D call uncertain. Between the trimmed V and J ends, which lost 4 bases and 5 bases, there was a span of 17 bases. CDR1 SEHNR and CDR2 FQNEAQ come from the germline V gene (reference sequence). CDR3 length: 16 residues.

This clone occurred a few times. The rearrangement uses TRBV5-1 and TRBJ1-4; tentative D call: TRBD1 (5 bases). CDR1 and CDR2 from the germline V gene are SGHRS and YFSETQ. The CDR3 extends over 16 amino acids. V was trimmed by 0 bases and J by 5 bases, leaving 14 bases between them. The CDR3 region has the DNA TGCGCCAGCAGCTTGGCCATGGGGCAGCTGAATGAAAAACTGTTTTTT. Translating it yields CASSLAMGQLNEKLFF.

The chain has TRBV29-1 and TRBJ2-4; 11 bases match TRBD1. The CDR3 totals 17 residues. Germline CDR1 and CDR2: SQVTM and ANQGSEA. With 0 bases clipped from V and 8 bases from J, the junction kept 12 bases outside the gene matches. CDR3 protein: CSVEDVTGTGGLYIQYF. The CDR3 coding sequence is TGCAGCGTTGAAGATGTCACCGGGACAGGGGGTCTGTACATTCAGTACTTC.

This clone was detected only a few times. The chain uses TRBV10-3 and TRBJ2-5; TRBD2 matches 8 bases. The DNA end lines up better with TRBJ2-7; the J call may be wrong. This CDR3 comprises 16 residues. CDR1 and CDR2 from the germline V gene are ENHRY and SYGVKD. Here the CDR3 reads CAISGRAGVPSYEQYF. CDR3 DNA: TGTGCCATCAGTGGGAGAGCGGGAGTCCCCTCCTACGAGCAGTACTTC.

The genes are TRBV28 and TRBJ2-3, with 8 nucleotides matching TRBD1. The CDR3 is made up of 15 amino acids. The V gene's germline CDR1 is MDHEN and CDR2 SYDVKM. J gave up 6 bases and V 5 bases, and 10 bases lay outside the gene matches. CDR3 in amino acids: CASSPDRGLYDTQYF. CDR3 nucleotide sequence: TGTGCCAGCAGTCCCGACAGGGGTTTATACGATACGCAGTATTTT. The complete variable domain, with remaining parts taken from reference TRBV28 and TRBJ2-3, reads DVKVTQSSRYLVKRTGEKVFLECVQDMDHENMFWYRQDPGLGLRLIYFSYDVKMKEKGDIPEGYSVSREKKERFSLILESASTNQTSMYLCASSPDRGLYDTQYFGPGTRLTVL.

This clone is labeled as medium-sized (0.01 to 0.1%). The rearrangement uses TRBV6-1 and TRBJ2-2; 10 nucleotides match TRBD2. This CDR3 spans 14 amino acids. J lost 8 bases, V lost 4 bases, and 4 bases had no gene match. The V gene's germline CDR1 is MNHNS and CDR2 SASEGT. Here the CDR3 reads CASSAGLANGELFF. The CDR3 nucleotides read TGTGCCAGCAGTGCGGGACTAGCGAATGGGGAGCTGTTTTTT.

Only one count was recorded for this clone. The genes are TRBV6-6 and TRBJ1-1; tentative D call: TRBD1 (5 bases). V was cut by 6 bases and J by 3 bases, with 14 bases left in between. CDR3 length: 14 residues. The germline V gene encodes CDR1 MNHNY and CDR2 SVGAGI (reference sequence). In DNA, the CDR3 is TGTGCCAGCAGGCTGGGGGGGAGGGACACTGAAGCTTTCTTT. It specifies CASRLGGRDTEAFF.

Regarding this clone: Germline and junction disagree at one end, which may indicate a read error. J is TRBJ2-3 and V is TRBV7-6, with D possibly TRBD2 on 5 matching bases. Germline CDR1 reads SGHVS; CDR2 reads FNYEAQ. CDR3 length equals 12 residues. The CDR3 protein is CASSPVLGSVLF. CDR3 bases: TGTGCCAGCAGCCCCGTTTTGGGGAGCGTCCTTTTT.

The J gene is TRBJ1-2, the V gene TRBV4-2, with 10 bases lining up with TRBD1. The ends lost 0 bases at V and 7 bases at J; junction bases unmatched: 5. This CDR3 spans 15 amino acids. Germline CDR1 LGHNA, CDR2 YNFKEQ. The CDR3 here is CASSQDPGQGGGYTF. The DNA for the CDR3 is TGTGCCAGCAGCCAAGATCCTGGACAGGGGGGTGGCTACACCTTC.

The rearrangement joins TRBV30 to TRBJ2-3, with D perhaps matching TRBD2 (6 bases). The CDR3 sequence is 11 residues long. V shed 8 bases and J shed 9 bases, with 15 bases lying between them. CDR1 and CDR2 from the germline V gene are GTSNPN and SVGIG (reference sequence). For the CDR3, the DNA is TGTGCCCGAGGGACCGGAGGGACGCAGTATTTT. This codes for CARGTGGTQYF.

CDR3 nucleotides: TGTGCCAGCAGCCAAGATCTCGGGAGTAGTTACGAGCAGTACTTC. As protein: CASSQDLGSSYEQYF. The rearrangement joins TRBV4-2 to TRBJ2-7; D might be TRBD2 (6 bases). The CDR3 runs to 15 residues. Trimming left V 0 bases short and J 4 bases short, with 13 bases between. Germline V gives CDR1 LGHNA, CDR2 YNFKEQ.

CDR3 nucleotides: TGTGCCAGCAGCGCAGGGGGCACGGTCGGAAACACCATATATTTT. This gives the protein CASSAGGTVGNTIYF. V and J are TRBV9 and TRBJ1-3, with TRBD1 matching over 8 bases. Germline trimming cut 3 bases from V and 4 bases from J; bases unmatched to any gene: 6. This CDR3 has 15 amino acids. Germline CDR1 is SGDLS and CDR2 is YYNGEE.

The chain is built from TRBV6-5 and TRBJ1-3; 12 bases line up with TRBD1. Trimming cost V 2 bases and J 13 bases; bases outside gene matches: 9. The germline gives CDR1 MNHEY, CDR2 SVGAGI. The CDR3 is made up of 15 amino acids. The CDR3 nucleotides are TGTGCCAGCAGTTACGAGGGACAGGGGGCAACAAGGATATATTTT. Protein product: CASSYEGQGATRIYF.

The chain uses TRBV5-4 and TRBJ1-1; D is unresolved. This CDR3 has 14 residues. Trimming cost V 4 bases and J 4 bases, with 14 bases left between them. Per germline, CDR1 SGHNT and CDR2 YYREEE (reference sequence). The CDR3 sequence is CASSLSMGSTEAFF. DNA of the CDR3: TGTGCCAGCAGCCTGTCGATGGGGAGCACTGAAGCTTTCTTT.

This chain connects TRBV6-5 to TRBJ2-5; D possibly corresponds to TRBD1 (6 bases). The J call may be incorrect, as the DNA end agrees better with TRBJ2-7. The germline CDR1 and CDR2 sequences are MNHEY and SVGAGI. This CDR3 is 15 amino acids long. CDR3 protein: CASSYSGTRGYEQYF. The CDR3 nucleotides are TGTGCCAGCAGTTACTCTGGGACAAGGGGCTACGAGCAGTACTTC.

This clone was picked up a small number of times. This chain uses TRBV6-1 with TRBJ2-4, with 9 bases fitting TRBD1. Germline V gene data show CDR1 as MNHNS and CDR2 as SASEGT. J was trimmed by 7 bases and V by 3 bases; bases with no gene match: 10. The CDR3 runs to 16 residues. CDR3 in amino acids: CASSDSGTGPGNIQYF. The CDR3 region has the DNA TGTGCCAGCAGTGATTCAGGGACAGGGCCGGGGAACATTCAGTACTTC.

Only a few counts were recorded for this clone. The chain is built from TRBV2 and TRBJ1-6; D unclear. This CDR3 has 15 residues. Trimming cost V 11 bases and J 0 bases, with 14 bases left between them. Germline CDR1 reads SNHLY; CDR2 reads FYNNEI. The CDR3 protein is CASAARSSYNSPLHF. The CDR3 DNA follows: TGTGCCTCAGCGGCCAGGAGCTCCTATAATTCACCCCTCCACTTT.

This clone showed up just a few times. The gene calls are TRBV6-5 and TRBJ1-1, with 7 nucleotides matching TRBD1. In germline, CDR1 is MNHEY, CDR2 SVGAGI. This CDR3 has 14 amino acids. V was pared by 6 bases and J by 5 bases, with 9 bases of the junction left unmatched. The CDR3 spells CASRNYRGRTEAFF. The DNA of the CDR3 is TGTGCCAGCAGGAACTACAGGGGACGGACTGAAGCTTTCTTT.

The chain links TRBV4-2 to TRBJ2-3, with D possibly being TRBD2 (6 bases). V lost 1 base, J lost 4 bases, and 6 bases lay in between. CDR3 length: 13 residues. Germline V gene data show CDR1 as LGHNA and CDR2 as YNFKEQ. The CDR3 nucleotides read TGTGCCAGCAGCCAAGGACTAGCAGATACGCAGTATTTT. Translated, it gives CASSQGLADTQYF.

The chain joins TRBV30 to TRBJ2-2; 8 bases are shared with TRBD1. The V gene end was trimmed by 1 base and the J gene end by 1 base; junction bases not matched to a gene: 2. CDR1 GTSNPN and CDR2 SVGIG come from the germline V gene (reference sequence). The CDR3 consists of 15 residues. For the CDR3, the DNA is TGTGCCTGGAGTGGGGGACAGGTGAACACCGGGGAGCTGTTTTTT. Its protein is CAWSGGQVNTGELFF.

This clone appeared a few times. The chain carries TRBV2 and TRBJ1-5; 10 bases map to TRBD1. The trim removed 10 bases at V and 7 bases at J, leaving 7 bases unmatched. This CDR3 comprises 13 residues. Germline loops: CDR1 SNHLY, CDR2 FYNNEI. This CDR3 is CATQDRGQQPQHF. CDR3 sequence (DNA): TGTGCCACCCAAGACAGGGGGCAACAGCCCCAGCATTTT.